This entry lists 19 T cell receptor beta chains sequenced from one sample in a study of neurological immune-mediated disorders (dated 2019 in TCRdb). The library was prepared using 5' RACE. Sequencing was carried out with an Illumina HiSeq 2500. The public sequencing data were trimmed at Q25 with fastp and processed into clonotypes with MiXCR by TCRdb, which kept only in-frame beta chains. Each CDR3 protein appears once, grouped with its most common genes and DNA. This sample comprises approximately 70,000 distinct CDR3 sequences, approximately 4.1% of them detected only once. Together, the top ten hold approximately 1.3% of the sample. Sequenced sample: PBMCs. The receptor source for this set is a young man with multiple sclerosis.

This clonotype occurred many times. The V call is TRBV7-2, the J call TRBJ2-5; D call uncertain. The CDR3 runs to 15 residues. The germline V gene has CDR1 SGHTA and CDR2 FQGNSA. The V gene lost 1 base and the J gene lost 1 base, with 10 bases spanning the gap. Here the CDR3 DNA reads TGTGCCAGCAGCTTAGGAGCGTCTCTCCAAGAGACCCAGTACTTC. This codes for CASSLGASLQETQYF. Combining the CDR3 with reference TRBV7-2 and TRBJ2-5 gives the whole variable domain GAGVSQSPSNKVTEKGKDVELRCDPISGHTALYWYRQSLGQGLEFLIYFQGNSAPDKSGLPSDRFSAERTGGSVSTLTIQRTQQEDSAVYLCASSLGASLQETQYFGPGTRLLVL.

This clonotype was detected ten times or more. This chain connects TRBV5-1 to TRBJ2-7, with D perhaps TRBD1 (6 bases). The germline CDR1 and CDR2 sequences are SGHRS and YFSETQ. Trimming pared 4 bases from V and 2 bases from J, leaving 13 bases between. CDR3 size: 14 residues. Here the CDR3 reads CASSPDRNAYEQYF. In nucleotides, the CDR3 is TGCGCCAGCAGCCCGGACAGAAATGCCTACGAGCAGTACTTC.

A word on this clonotype: At one of its ends the junction is not consistent with the germline gene, which may arise from a read error. V is TRBV5-1 and J is TRBJ2-4; perhaps TRBD1 as D (5 bases). CDR1 is SGHRS and CDR2 is YFSETQ in the germline V gene. This CDR3 contains 18 residues. Here the CDR3 reads CASSFLPGPNFAKKIQYF. The CDR3 nucleotides are TGCGCCAGCAGCTTCCTCCCAGGGCCCAATTTTGCCAAAAAAATTCAGTACTTC.

In this sample, this clonotype turned up many times. The chain uses TRBV12-3 or TRBV12-4 and TRBJ2-7; 7 bases map to TRBD2. Trimming at V came to 1 base and at J to 0 bases, leaving 3 bases not matched to a gene. The CDR3 extends over 15 amino acids. DNA for the CDR3: TGTGCCAGCAGTTTAGTCAGCGGGAACTCCTACGAGCAGTACTTC. This sequence encodes CASSLVSGNSYEQYF.

This clonotype was picked up a small number of times. The rearrangement joins TRBV18 to TRBJ2-7, with 12 nucleotides matching TRBD1. J was trimmed by 3 bases and V by 6 bases; bases with no gene match: 6. The germline V gene has CDR1 KGHSH and CDR2 LQKENI. There are 15 residues in the CDR3. Here the CDR3 DNA reads TGTGCCAGCTCTCCCGGGACAGGGGGCTTCTACGAGCAGTACTTC. It translates to CASSPGTGGFYEQYF. The variable domain in full, with the rest retrieved from reference TRBV18 and TRBJ2-7, is NAGVMQNPRHLVRRRGQEARLRCSPMKGHSHVYWYRQLPEEGLKFMVYLQKENIIDESGMPKERFSAEFPKEGPSILRIQQVVRGDSAAYFCASSPGTGGFYEQYFGPGTRLTVT.

This clonotype showed up many times. This chain links TRBV20-1 with TRBJ2-5; D is unclear. With 0 bases removed from V and 5 bases from J, the gap between germline ends came to 16 bases. CDR1 is DFQATT, CDR2 SNEGSKA, per germline (reference sequence). The CDR3 covers 15 residues. The CDR3 DNA follows: TGCAGTGCTAGAGATTACACAGTTAAACGGGAGACCCAGTACTTC. Translation gives CSARDYTVKRETQYF.

This clonotype was observed many times. The V and J genes are TRBV20-1 and TRBJ2-5; 8 bases map to TRBD2. Germline lookup yields CDR1 DFQATT and CDR2 SNEGSKA (reference sequence). The CDR3 sequence is 16 residues long. Trimming took 6 bases from V and 2 from J; bases not matched to a gene: 14. CDR3 nucleotides: TGCAGTGCGCCGGCCCGGGGCGGGGGGCCTCAAGAGACCCAGTACTTC. Encoded protein: CSAPARGGGPQETQYF.

This clonotype was counted at least ten times. Here the CDR3 DNA reads TGTGCCAGCACCCCCCCAGGATACACTGAAGCTTTCTTT. It is translated as CASTPPGYTEAFF. The V and J genes are TRBV27 and TRBJ1-1; D remains unclear. Trimming pared 7 bases from V and 3 bases from J, leaving 12 bases between. The CDR3 is 13 amino acids. The V gene's germline CDR1 is MNHEY and CDR2 SMNVEV (reference sequence).

This clonotype was found many times. The chain combines TRBV20-1 with TRBJ2-3; TRBD2 agrees at 8 bases. This CDR3 has 16 residues. CDR1 is DFQATT and CDR2 is SNEGSKA in the germline V gene (reference sequence). The J segment lost 2 bases and the V segment lost 4 bases, leaving 11 bases of the junction unmatched. CDR3 region: CSATAPGGGLTDTQYF. CDR3 nucleotide sequence: TGCAGTGCTACCGCCCCGGGCGGGGGGCTCACAGATACGCAGTATTTT.

This clonotype was seen ten or more times. The chain carries TRBV25-1 and TRBJ2-7; D is undetermined. Germline lookup yields CDR1 MGHDK and CDR2 SYGVNS. Trimming pared 4 bases from V and 1 base from J, leaving 5 bases between. The CDR3 is 12 residues long. The CDR3 protein is CASSGPSYEQYF. The CDR3 DNA follows: TGTGCCAGCAGTGGGCCTTCCTACGAGCAGTACTTC.

This clonotype was counted only a few times. A single base separates this from a much larger clone, so it may be a read error. V and J are TRBV9 and TRBJ2-3; D not resolved. CDR3 length: 13 residues. V gave up 2 bases and J gave up 4 bases, with 8 bases separating them. Germline CDR1 reads SGDLS; CDR2 reads YYNGEE. The CDR3 spells CASSVKVADTQYF. Written as DNA, the CDR3 is TGTGCCAGCAGCGTCAAGGTGGCAGATACGCAGTATTTT.

This clonotype has at least ten counts. Germline and junction disagree at one end, which may indicate a read error. V usage is TRBV12-3 or TRBV12-4 and J usage is TRBJ2-6; 7 bases are shared with TRBD1. CDR3 size: 20 residues. This CDR3 reads CASRKGVYRDSFSGANVLTF. The CDR3 DNA reads TGTGCCAGCAGAAAGGGGGTATACCGGGACAGCTTCTCTGGTGCCAACGTCCTGACTTTC.

This clonotype was counted many times. The genes are TRBV5-1 and TRBJ2-3, with TRBD1 as a possible D gene (7 bases). The CDR3 is 16 residues long. Trimming took off 3 bases at V and 4 bases at J, with 18 bases between the two ends. Germline assignment: CDR1 SGHRS and CDR2 YFSETQ. CDR3 nucleotides: TGCGCCAGCAGCTACGGAGGGACAGAAAAGCCAGATACGCAGTATTTT. Amino acid sequence: CASSYGGTEKPDTQYF.

This clonotype was seen at least ten times. The chain couples TRBV20-1 to TRBJ2-2, with TRBD1 identical over 7 bases. Unmatched junction bases numbered 7, after V lost 4 bases and J lost 8 bases. Germline CDR1 reads DFQATT; CDR2 reads SNEGSKA (reference sequence). This CDR3 contains 13 residues. CDR3 sequence (DNA): TGCAGTGCTAAAACAGGGGATCGGGGGGAGCTGTTTTTT. Its protein is CSAKTGDRGELFF.

This clonotype was counted many times. V gene TRBV5-1 combines with J gene TRBJ2-1; D gene unclear. The germline V gene has CDR1 SGHRS and CDR2 YFSETQ. The CDR3 spans 12 residues. Trimming stripped 5 bases from V and 7 bases from J, with 10 bases between. The CDR3 reads CASRREENEQFF. The CDR3 region has the DNA TGCGCCAGCAGGCGAGAAGAGAATGAGCAGTTCTTC.

This clonotype was seen ten or more times. This chain joins TRBV29-1 and TRBJ1-1; a weak D match, TRBD1 (5 bases). This CDR3 spans 12 amino acids. The V and J ends lost 4 bases and 1 base respectively, with 7 bases between them. The germline gives CDR1 SQVTM, CDR2 ANQGSEA. CDR3 nucleotides: TGCAGCGTTGCCAGGGCGAACACTGAAGCTTTCTTT. Its protein is CSVARANTEAFF.

With regard to this clonotype: A much larger clone lies one base from this, so it may be a read error. The rearrangement links TRBV9 to TRBJ1-2; D call uncertain. Trimming cost V 5 bases and J 6 bases, with 8 bases left between them. The germline gives CDR1 SGDLS, CDR2 YYNGEE. This CDR3 comprises 11 residues. In DNA form, the CDR3 reads TGTGCCAGCAGAGCCGTGGATGGCTACACCTTC. Translating it yields CASRAVDGYTF. The variable domain in full, completed from reference TRBV9 and TRBJ1-2, reads DSGVTQTPKHLITATGQRVTLRCSPRSGDLSVYWYQQSLDQGLQFLIQYYNGEERAKGNILERFSAQQFPDLHSELNLSSLELGDSALYFCASRAVDGYTFGSGTRLTVV.

Many counts were recorded for this clonotype. The V and J genes are TRBV7-2 and TRBJ2-7; 13 nucleotides match TRBD2. Germline lookup yields CDR1 SGHTA and CDR2 FQGNSA. V lost 5 bases to trimming and J lost 4 bases; unmatched junction nucleotides: 5. The CDR3 runs 15 residues. CDR3 sequence (DNA): TGTGCCAGCAGCGAGACTAGCGGGGGGCTTTACGAGCAGTACTTC. Encoded protein: CASSETSGGLYEQYF.

This clonotype showed up many times. The J gene is TRBJ2-1, the V gene TRBV29-1, with 11 nucleotides matching TRBD1. This CDR3 has 13 residues. V lost 6 bases, J lost 5 bases, and 3 bases stayed unmatched. Looked up from germline, CDR1 is SQVTM and CDR2 is ANQGSEA. Written as DNA, the CDR3 is TGCAGCGTGGACAGGGGGCTTAACAATGAGCAGTTCTTC. This gives the protein CSVDRGLNNEQFF.